Following are 29 T cell receptor beta chains from one sample sequenced in a study of shared clonotypes between healthy human individuals (dated by TCRdb to about 2020). Libraries were prepared through the immunoSEQ multiplex PCR assay. TCRdb took this table from immuneACCESS and kept in-frame rearrangements with V and J called. Such tables lack part of the clones; where checked against another copy, unresolved V genes explain under half of the gap, and the rest is unexplained. Present in this sample are a few million clones, more than 90% of which were seen just once. The ten largest clones take up roughly 0.13% of the sample. Sequenced: naive CD4+ T cells sorted from blood. The cell subset or site label on this specimen signifies: CD45RA+ positively selected. These receptors all stem from a young man in good health.

J is TRBJ2-7 and V is TRBV30, with 13 bases identical to TRBD2. CDR3 length equals 15 residues. Germline V CDR1 and CDR2: GTSNPN, SVGIG (reference sequence). V shed 3 bases, J shed 6 bases, and the junction held 8 bases outside the gene matches. The CDR3 spells CAWRGLAGFPLEQYF. CDR3 nucleotide sequence: TGTGCCTGGAGGGGACTAGCGGGATTCCCGCTCGAGCAGTACTTC.

V usage is TRBV6-5 and J usage is TRBJ2-2; unclear D gene. This CDR3 is 11 amino acids long. Germline values: CDR1 MNHEY, CDR2 SVGAGI. With 5 bases removed from V and 7 bases from J, the gap between germline ends came to 5 bases. CDR3 bases: TGTGCCAGCAGTCCCCGCGGGGAGCTGTTTTTT. This sequence encodes CASSPRGELFF.

The chain links TRBV7-8 to TRBJ2-7; TRBD2 aligns across 11 bases. There are 17 residues in the CDR3. Per germline, CDR1 SGHVS and CDR2 FQNEAQ. V lost 5 bases to trimming and J lost 0 bases; unmatched junction nucleotides: 9. DNA for the CDR3: TGTGCCAGCAGCACGACTAGCGGGACCATCCCCTCCTACGAGCAGTACTTC. It is translated as CASSTTSGTIPSYEQYF.

The rearrangement joins TRBV30 to TRBJ2-2; D possibly uses TRBD1 or TRBD2 (5 bases each). Germline CDR1 is GTSNPN and CDR2 is SVGIG (reference sequence). Trimming removed 5 bases at V and 3 bases at J, with 10 bases between. The CDR3 runs to 13 residues. The CDR3 sequence is CAWQGVHTGELFF. The CDR3 DNA reads as TGTGCCTGGCAGGGAGTTCACACCGGGGAGCTGTTTTTT.

The genes are TRBV9 and TRBJ2-1; 12 bases are shared with TRBD1. Germline V gene data show CDR1 as SGDLS and CDR2 as YYNGEE. The J segment lost 8 bases and the V segment lost 4 bases, leaving 7 bases of the junction unmatched. This CDR3 has 15 amino acids. The CDR3 nucleotides are TGTGCCAGCAGCTTAGGGACAGGGGGCTTTTATGAGCAGTTCTTC. Residues: CASSLGTGGFYEQFF.

V is TRBV5-6 and J is TRBJ2-3; TRBD1 matches at 9 bases. After removal of 5 bases from V and 2 bases from J, the junction contained 6 bases not matched to a gene. Germline assignment: CDR1 SGHDT and CDR2 YYEEEE. The CDR3 spans 15 residues. DNA of the CDR3: TGTGCCAGCAGTGCACAGGGGGCCGCCACAGATACGCAGTATTTT. It encodes CASSAQGAATDTQYF.

V gene TRBV25-1 combines with J gene TRBJ1-5; 8 positions match TRBD1. The CDR3 extends over 17 amino acids. The V gene end was trimmed by 4 bases and the J gene end by 2 bases; junction bases not matched to a gene: 10. Germline-derived CDR1 and CDR2 are MGHDK and SYGVNS. The CDR3 loop reads CASSGSGGAGGNQPQHF. The CDR3 region has the DNA TGTGCCAGCAGTGGCTCAGGGGGCGCGGGAGGCAATCAGCCCCAGCATTTT.

V and J are TRBV10-2 and TRBJ2-4, with a weak D call TRBD2 (6 bases). Germline V CDR1 and CDR2: WSHSY, SAAADI. V dropped 3 bases and J dropped 3 bases, with 12 bases sitting between them. The CDR3 has 15 residues. In nucleotides, the CDR3 is TGCGCCAGCAGTGATGGGGGACTCAGCAAAAACATTCAGTACTTC. Its translation: CASSDGGLSKNIQYF.

The rearrangement joins TRBV28 to TRBJ2-1, with 9 bases lining up with TRBD2. The CDR3 extends over 15 amino acids. V lost 5 bases to trimming and J lost 8 bases; unmatched junction nucleotides: 10. Looked up from germline, CDR1 is MDHEN and CDR2 is SYDVKM. The CDR3 coding sequence is TGTGCCAGCAGTCTTGGGGCTAGCGGGGCCCATGAGCAGTTCTTC. It is translated as CASSLGASGAHEQFF.

The chain couples TRBV7-6 to TRBJ2-7; D gene uncertain. From germline, CDR1 is SGHVS and CDR2 FNYEAQ. Trimming removed 4 bases from V and 9 bases from J, with 19 bases in between. The CDR3 runs to 14 residues. The CDR3 sequence: CASSSPSTNSGQYF. The CDR3 DNA sequence: TGTGCCAGCAGCTCCCCGAGCACTAACTCAGGGCAGTACTTC.

V is TRBV11-2 and J is TRBJ1-3; D not resolved. This CDR3 comprises 15 residues. The germline V gene encodes CDR1 SGHAT and CDR2 FQNNGV. The germline V and J ends were trimmed by 1 base and 1 base, with 8 bases remaining between them. The CDR3 DNA sequence: TGTGCCAGCAGCTTAGGAGCCGGGTCTGGAAACACCATATATTTT. It specifies CASSLGAGSGNTIYF.

The chain combines TRBV2 with TRBJ2-7; 10 positions match TRBD1. Germline V lookup: CDR1 SNHLY, CDR2 FYNNEI. This CDR3 contains 15 residues. With 7 bases clipped from V and 2 bases from J, the junction kept 8 bases outside the gene matches. CDR3 region: CASTLDRGWAYEQYF. The CDR3 nucleotides are TGTGCCAGCACCCTGGACAGGGGGTGGGCCTACGAGCAGTACTTC.

Of note for this clone: The same CDR3 can be traced to other DNA sequences in this sample. The V and J genes are TRBV5-1 and TRBJ2-2, with 7 bases that match TRBD2. Germline V gene lookup returns CDR1 SGHRS and CDR2 YFSETQ. J was trimmed by 1 base and V by 2 bases; bases with no gene match: 2. The CDR3 sequence is 15 residues long. Written as DNA, the CDR3 is TGCGCCAGCAGCTTAGAGCGGGGGAACACCGGGGAGCTGTTTTTT. Protein sequence: CASSLERGNTGELFF.

This clone was observed a single time. This sequence joins TRBV18 and TRBJ2-6; D is tentatively TRBD1 or TRBD2 (5 bases each). There are 16 residues in the CDR3. The V end lost 5 bases, the J end lost 0 bases, and 11 bases lay between the germline ends. The germline V gene encodes CDR1 KGHSH and CDR2 LQKENI. The CDR3: CASSYMRGSGANVLTF. The CDR3 DNA reads as TGTGCCAGCTCATACATGAGGGGCTCTGGGGCCAACGTCCTGACTTTC.

The chain carries TRBV2 and TRBJ1-2, with TRBD1 as a possible D gene (6 bases). CDR3 length: 15 amino acids. Germline V gene data show CDR1 as SNHLY and CDR2 as FYNNEI. With 7 bases removed from V and 5 bases from J, the gap between germline ends came to 20 bases. Here the CDR3 reads CASTAYGTLVYGYTF. The DNA for the CDR3 is TGTGCCAGCACTGCGTACGGGACATTGGTATATGGCTACACCTTC.

J is TRBJ2-1 and V is TRBV10-3; D might be TRBD1 or TRBD2, each matching 5 bases. Germline-derived CDR1 and CDR2 are ENHRY and SYGVKD. V dropped 8 bases and J dropped 6 bases, with 17 bases sitting between them. This CDR3 contains 14 residues. The CDR3, as DNA: TGTGCCATCGCTTTTACGGGACGGCCCAATGAGCAGTTCTTC. Translation: CAIAFTGRPNEQFF.

The CDR3, as DNA: TGTGCCAGTAGGCTTACAGGGAGTAATGAAAAACTGTTTTTT. This codes for CASRLTGSNEKLFF. This rearrangement joins TRBV19 to TRBJ1-4, with D possibly matching TRBD1 (6 bases). Germline V gives CDR1 LNHDA, CDR2 SQIVND (reference sequence). V was pared by 6 bases and J by 4 bases, with 12 bases between. The CDR3 has 14 residues.

The chain recombines TRBV19 with TRBJ1-6; D gene unclear. From germline, CDR1 is LNHDA and CDR2 SQIVND (reference sequence). The CDR3 length is 13 residues. V was clipped by 11 bases and J by 4 bases, with 12 bases between them. The CDR3 DNA follows: TGTGCCGGTTCCGAGTCATATAATTCACCCCTCCACTTT. It yields the protein CAGSESYNSPLHF.

V and J are TRBV4-3 and TRBJ1-2; D remains ambiguous. CDR1 is LGHNA and CDR2 is YSLEER in the germline V gene. Deletions cut 1 base from V and 5 bases from J, with 17 bases between. The CDR3 length is 16 residues. The CDR3 sequence: CASSQAVGNTAYGYTF. CDR3 coding DNA: TGCGCCAGCAGCCAAGCAGTAGGGAACACAGCTTATGGCTACACCTTC.

V is TRBV21-1 and J is TRBJ2-2; the D call of TRBD1 is as the table states it, not checked on the DNA. TRBV21-1 is termed a pseudogene. The CDR3 is made up of 18 amino acids. The CDR3 sequence is CASSPEPGQGPVTGELFF. DNA for the CDR3: TGTGCCAGCAGCCCTGAACCGGGACAGGGGCCCGTCACCGGGGAGCTGTTTTTT.

This clone has just one count. The CDR3 reads CASSQTGNYGYTF. The CDR3 DNA reads TGTGCCAGCAGCCAAACAGGGAACTATGGCTACACCTTC. This chain joins TRBV7-2 and TRBJ1-2; D may be TRBD1 (6 bases). Trimming removed 5 bases at V and 2 bases at J, with 9 bases between. Germline V gene lookup returns CDR1 SGHTA and CDR2 FQGNSA. The length of the CDR3 is 13 residues.

In its sample, this clone was seen once. This sequence joins TRBV27 and TRBJ2-2; D ambiguous. V gave up 7 bases and J gave up 6 bases, with 9 bases separating them. CDR3 size: 12 residues. Germline CDR1 MNHEY, CDR2 SMNVEV (reference sequence). The CDR3 reads CASTSRPGELFF. For the CDR3, the DNA is TGTGCCAGCACTTCCCGGCCCGGGGAGCTGTTTTTT.

The chain joins TRBV5-1 to TRBJ2-1, with TRBD1 identical over 8 bases. This CDR3 is built from 14 residues. Trimming cost V 4 bases and J 6 bases; bases outside gene matches: 6. The germline CDR1 and CDR2 sequences are SGHRS and YFSETQ. The CDR3 DNA sequence: TGCGCCAGCAGCACGGACAGGGACGGCAATGAGCAGTTCTTC. Residues: CASSTDRDGNEQFF. Supplemented by reference TRBV5-1 and TRBJ2-1, the full variable domain reads KAGVTQTPRYLIKTRGQQVTLSCSPISGHRSVSWYQQTPGQGLQFLFEYFSETQRNKGNFPGRFSGRQFSNSRSEMNVSTLELGDSALYLCASSTDRDGNEQFFGPGTRLTVL.

The gene calls are TRBV2 and TRBJ1-1; a possible D gene is TRBD1 (6 bases). Per the germline V gene, CDR1 is SNHLY and CDR2 is FYNNEI. This CDR3 spans 15 amino acids. Trimming shortened V by 2 bases and J by 2 bases, and 12 bases separated the two germline ends. The CDR3 is CASSEKRQANTEAFF. CDR3 coding DNA: TGTGCCAGCAGTGAAAAGCGACAGGCCAACACTGAAGCTTTCTTT.

V is TRBV18 and J is TRBJ2-3; TRBD1 aligns across 7 bases. J gave up 1 base and V 2 bases, and 3 bases lay outside the gene matches. Germline V gene lookup returns CDR1 KGHSH and CDR2 LQKENI. CDR3 size: 15 residues. CDR3 region: CASSPGGQGTDTQYF. DNA for the CDR3: TGTGCCAGCTCACCAGGAGGACAGGGCACAGATACGCAGTATTTT.

The chain links TRBV27 to TRBJ2-7, with D maybe TRBD1 (6 bases). Per germline, CDR1 MNHEY and CDR2 SMNVEV (reference sequence). V shed 4 bases and J shed 0 bases, with 13 bases lying between them. This CDR3 is 15 amino acids long. For the CDR3, the DNA is TGTGCCAGCAGTTCCAGGACAGAGAGCTCCTACGAGCAGTACTTC. Its protein is CASSSRTESSYEQYF.

In nucleotides, the CDR3 is TGTGCCAGTAGTATTAGGGGTCTTAGCACAGATACGCAGTATTTT. It encodes CASSIRGLSTDTQYF. The chain couples TRBV19 to TRBJ2-3; tentatively, D is TRBD1 (5 bases). CDR3 size: 15 residues. Germline CDR1 is LNHDA and CDR2 is SQIVND (reference sequence). Trimming took 3 bases from V and 0 from J, leaving 10 bases between them. The variable domain in full, with the rest retrieved from reference TRBV19 and TRBJ2-3, is DGGITQSPKYLFRKEGQNVTLSCEQNLNHDAMYWYRQDPGQGLRLIYYSQIVNDFQKGDIAEGYSVSREKKESFPLTVTSAQKNPTAFYLCASSIRGLSTDTQYFGPGTRLTVL.

This chain joins TRBV5-6 and TRBJ2-5, with 11 bases aligning to TRBD2. The CDR3 length is 17 residues. Germline V gene data show CDR1 as SGHDT and CDR2 as YYEEEE. V trimming: 4 bases; J trimming: 2 bases; junction bases outside the gene matches: 10. The CDR3 nucleotides are TGTGCCAGCAGCGCGCTTGGGACTAGCGGCAGACAAGAGACCCAGTACTTC. Protein: CASSALGTSGRQETQYF.

The V gene is TRBV18, the J gene TRBJ1-1; D gene ambiguous. Looked up from germline, CDR1 is KGHSH and CDR2 is LQKENI. Trimming took 0 bases from V and 2 from J, leaving 7 bases between them. CDR3 length: 14 residues. CDR3 loop: CASSPPPANTEAFF. The CDR3 DNA is TGTGCCAGCTCACCACCGCCAGCAAACACTGAAGCTTTCTTT.